One sample yielded the 11 T cell receptor beta chains listed below, sequenced in a study of cytomegalovirus exposure and HLA in healthy donors. The PCR was carried out with 60 Vbeta primers and 13 Jbeta primers. The method was immunoSEQ multiplex PCR; TCRdb's version includes in-frame clones alone and lacks a portion of them. The data hold 150,000 to 200,000 clones, with 81% observed a single time. Sequencing was performed on PBMCs. The receptors derive from a woman aged 18-35 years in good health and CMV-seropositive.

The chain uses TRBV10-1 and TRBJ2-5; 10 nucleotides align to TRBD2. The V segment lost 3 bases and the J segment 1 base; nucleotides outside the gene matches: 5. Germline V gene lookup returns CDR1 WNHNN and CDR2 SYGVQD (reference sequence). This CDR3 spans 16 amino acids. The CDR3 nucleotides read TGCGCCAGCAGTGATGGAGCGGGGGGGCCCCAAGAGACCCAGTACTTC. Protein product: CASSDGAGGPQETQYF.

The chain has TRBV6-1 and TRBJ2-2, with 8 bases aligning to TRBD1. The CDR3 is 15 amino acids. The germline V gene has CDR1 MNHNS and CDR2 SASEGT. Trimming cost V 10 bases and J 4 bases; bases outside gene matches: 11. CDR3 sequence (DNA): TGTGCCATCCGCACCGGGACAGGTCCCACCGGGGAGCTGTTTTTT. Amino acids: CAIRTGTGPTGELFF.

The chain uses TRBV6-1 and TRBJ2-7; perhaps TRBD1 as D (7 bases). The V and J ends lost 2 bases and 3 bases respectively, with 17 bases between them. The CDR3 runs 16 residues. The germline CDR1 and CDR2 sequences are MNHNS and SASEGT. The CDR3 bases are TGTGCCAGCAGTGAAAAGTCCAGGGGGGTATACTACGAGCAGTACTTC. It codes for CASSEKSRGVYYEQYF.

The chain links TRBV5-4 to TRBJ2-5; 8 positions agree with TRBD2. The CDR3 covers 15 residues. CDR1 and CDR2 (germline): SGHNT, YYREEE (reference sequence). Unmatched junction bases numbered 8, after V lost 4 bases and J lost 3 bases. CDR3: CASSNGGVLKETQYF. The CDR3 DNA reads TGTGCCAGCAGCAACGGGGGGGTTCTTAAAGAGACCCAGTACTTC.

The chain is built from TRBV25-1 and TRBJ2-2; no firm D call. V shed 8 bases and J shed 6 bases, with 7 bases lying between them. The CDR3 loop spans 11 amino acids. Germline V gives CDR1 MGHDK, CDR2 SYGVNS. The CDR3 reads CASSGAGELFF. The CDR3 nucleotides read TGTGCCAGCTCGGGTGCCGGGGAGCTGTTTTTT.

The rearrangement uses TRBV29-1 and TRBJ2-7; D remains ambiguous. Trimming took off 5 bases at V and 0 bases at J, with 17 bases between the two ends. CDR3 length equals 15 residues. CDR1 and CDR2 from the germline V gene are SQVTM and ANQGSEA. CDR3 in amino acids: CSVSSGRSSSYEQYF. As DNA, the CDR3 is TGCAGCGTTTCTTCAGGCAGATCAAGCTCCTACGAGCAGTACTTC.

This clone turned up a few times. CDR3 sequence (DNA): TGTGCCAGCAGTGACTCTCGAAGAGGGATGGCCAATGAGCAGTTCTTC. Translation gives CASSDSRRGMANEQFF. The chain couples TRBV6-4 to TRBJ2-1, with D possibly TRBD2 on 5 matching bases. Trimming removed 0 bases from V and 6 bases from J, with 15 bases in between. Looked up from germline, CDR1 is MRHNA and CDR2 is SNTAGT. CDR3 length equals 16 residues.

This clone came up once. Here the CDR3 reads CASSVGGGGAYNEQFF. The CDR3 DNA reads as TGTGCCAGCAGCGTAGGAGGCGGGGGGGCCTACAATGAGCAGTTCTTC. This rearrangement joins TRBV9 to TRBJ2-1, with 9 bases fitting TRBD2. With V trimmed by 0 bases and J by 2 bases, 3 bases remained unmatched. Germline lookup yields CDR1 SGDLS and CDR2 YYNGEE. The CDR3 spans 16 residues. Full variable domain (missing parts from reference TRBV9 and TRBJ2-1): DSGVTQTPKHLITATGQRVTLRCSPRSGDLSVYWYQQSLDQGLQFLIQYYNGEERAKGNILERFSAQQFPDLHSELNLSSLELGDSALYFCASSVGGGGAYNEQFFGPGTRLTVL.

This clone appeared once. The chain combines TRBV27 with TRBJ2-3, with TRBD2 matching over 8 bases. V lost 3 bases to trimming and J lost 4 bases; unmatched junction nucleotides: 27. This CDR3 is built from 22 residues. CDR1 is MNHEY and CDR2 is SMNVEV in the germline V gene (reference sequence). CDR3 sequence reads: CASSLFRPGLGASLTLPDTQYF. The CDR3 nucleotides read TGTGCCAGCAGTTTGTTTCGCCCGGGACTAGGGGCTTCTCTCACTCTTCCAGATACGCAGTATTTT.

The chain links TRBV5-1 to TRBJ2-2; 8 bases align to TRBD1. Germline V gene lookup returns CDR1 SGHRS and CDR2 YFSETQ. This CDR3 comprises 17 residues. V dropped 0 bases and J dropped 1; count of bases not matched to a gene: 5. CDR3 residues: CASSLADRGKNTGELFF. The CDR3 nucleotides are TGCGCCAGCAGCTTGGCAGACAGGGGCAAGAACACCGGGGAGCTGTTTTTT.

The J gene is TRBJ1-4, the V gene TRBV27; 10 bases agree with TRBD1. The J segment lost 2 bases and the V segment lost 5 bases, leaving 5 bases of the junction unmatched. The CDR3 contains 16 residues. Looked up from germline, CDR1 is MNHEY and CDR2 is SMNVEV (reference sequence). The CDR3, as DNA: TGTGCCAGCAGTCGCCGGACAGGGGGTACTAATGAAAAACTGTTTTTT. Protein product: CASSRRTGGTNEKLFF.